This is a list of T cell receptor beta chains from one sample in a study of Graves' ophthalmopathy and Graves' hyperthyroidism. TCRdb re-called the multiplex PCR reads with MiXCR, one entry per CDR3 protein. The profile shows about 370,000 distinct CDR3 sequences, approximately 17% of them singletons. Sequenced material: peripheral blood. Every receptor here comes from an adult woman with stable Graves' hyperthyroidism. Each CDR3 is given with its conserved first and last residue. Each record gives: D gene, J gene, clone size, V gene, CDR3 DNA, CDR3 protein. A D gene is named only where the DNA matches it firmly. Clone size, where shown, is once, few, many, or a class for clones that have expanded.

D: NA
J: TRBJ1-2
size: many
V: TRBV11-2
DNA: TGTGCCAGCAGCTCTGGACGGCCCGGAGCTAACTATGGCTACACCTTC
CDR3: CASSSGRPGANYGYTF

D: NA
J: TRBJ2-7
size: many
V: TRBV7-2
DNA: TGTGCCAGCACTTTTCGTATGGGGTCCTTGGACTTC
CDR3: CASTFRMGSLDF

D: NA
J: TRBJ2-5
size: many
V: TRBV11-2
DNA: TGTGCCAGCAGCCCCCGACAATCGCAAGAGACCCAGTACTTC
CDR3: CASSPRQSQETQYF

D: NA
J: TRBJ1-1
size: many
V: TRBV5-6
DNA: TGTGCCAGCAGCTCCAGGAACACTGAAGCTTTCTTT
CDR3: CASSSRNTEAFF

D: NA
J: TRBJ2-7
size: many
V: TRBV15
DNA: TGTGCCACCAGCAGAGTCCCAGGACCCTACGAGCAGTACTTC
CDR3: CATSRVPGPYEQYF

D: NA
J: TRBJ1-3
size: many
V: TRBV6-5
DNA: TGTGCCAGCAGTTACTCACAGGACCCCTCTGGAAACACCATATATTTT
CDR3: CASSYSQDPSGNTIYF

D: NA
J: TRBJ2-7
size: many
V: TRBV7-2
DNA: TGTGCCAGCAGCTTAACGGTTAGCGCCTACGAGCAGTACTTC
CDR3: CASSLTVSAYEQYF

D: NA
J: TRBJ1-5
size: many
V: TRBV6-5
DNA: TGTGCCAGCAGTTACTCATCAGATCAGCCCCAGCATTTT
CDR3: CASSYSSDQPQHF

D: TRBD1
J: TRBJ2-7
size: many
V: TRBV29-1
DNA: TGCAGCGTCCTTCTGGGGACAGGACTAAGGATCTACGAGCAGTACTTC
CDR3: CSVLLGTGLRIYEQYF

D: NA
J: TRBJ2-7
size: many
V: TRBV9
DNA: TGTGCCAGCAGCGCCGATCCGAGGGGAGAGCAGTACTTC
CDR3: CASSADPRGEQYF

D: NA
J: TRBJ2-7
size: NA
V: TRBV20-1
DNA: TGCACCGTAGCCGGTAGTGGTCCCTACGAGCAGTACTTC
CDR3: CTVAGSGPYEQYF

D: TRBD2
J: TRBJ2-7
size: NA
V: TRBV20-1
DNA: TGCAGTGCTTTGCCTTTACTAGCGGGGATTTCCTACGAGCAGTACTTC
CDR3: CSALPLLAGISYEQYF

D: NA
J: TRBJ1-2
size: many
V: TRBV12-3/TRBV12-4
DNA: TGTGCCAGCACCACCGGCTGGGCTGGCAGGGTACGTGGCTACGCCTTC
CDR3: CASTTGWAGRVRGYAF

D: TRBD2
J: TRBJ2-7
size: NA
V: TRBV20-1
DNA: TGCAGTGCTGGAGATTTTACTAGCGGAACCTACGAGCAGTACTTC
CDR3: CSAGDFTSGTYEQYF

D: TRBD1
J: TRBJ1-2
size: many
V: TRBV12-3/TRBV12-4
DNA: TGTGCCAGCAGGCAGACAGGGGTTCCAGGCTATGGCTACACCTTC
CDR3: CASRQTGVPGYGYTF

D: TRBD1
J: TRBJ1-2
size: NA
V: TRBV29-1
DNA: TGCAGCGTTGAGGGACAGGGCTATGGCTACACCTTC
CDR3: CSVEGQGYGYTF

D: NA
J: TRBJ2-2
size: few
V: TRBV20-1
DNA: TGCAGTGCCCGAAGGGGGATAATCCCCGGGGAGCTGTTTTTT
CDR3: CSARRGIIPGELFF

D: NA
J: TRBJ2-7
size: few
V: TRBV12-3/TRBV12-4
DNA: TGTGCCAGCACCTTGGGGCAGTCGCTCTACGAGCAGTACTTC
CDR3: CASTLGQSLYEQYF

D: NA
J: TRBJ1-1
size: NA
V: TRBV20-1
DNA: TGCAGTGCTAGACGCAGGGCGAACACTGAAGCTTTCTTT
CDR3: CSARRRANTEAFF

D: TRBD2
J: TRBJ2-3
size: few
V: TRBV27
DNA: TGTGCCAGCAGTCGACGTAGCGGGAGCACAGATACGCAGTATTTT
CDR3: CASSRRSGSTDTQYF

D: NA
J: TRBJ1-6
size: many
V: TRBV27
DNA: TGTGCCAGCAGTTCACCCCTCCACTTT
CDR3: CASSSPLHF

D: NA
J: TRBJ2-7
size: many
V: TRBV13
DNA: TGTGCCAGCAGTAGGGGATGGGGGGCTAGCTCCTACGAGCAGTACTTC
CDR3: CASSRGWGASSYEQYF

D: NA
J: TRBJ2-7
size: NA
V: TRBV6-1
DNA: TGTGCCAGCACTCCGGGGTTAGCCTACGAGCAGTACTTC
CDR3: CASTPGLAYEQYF

D: NA
J: TRBJ2-2
size: NA
V: TRBV11-2
DNA: TGTGCCAGCAGCCCCCCCCCTAGCGCTGCGAACACCGGGGAGCTGTTTTTT
CDR3: CASSPPPSAANTGELFF

D: TRBD1
J: TRBJ2-5
size: few
V: TRBV7-2
DNA: TGTGCCAGCAGCTTGGGACAGCCGATCCAAGAGACCCAGTACTTC
CDR3: CASSLGQPIQETQYF

D: NA
J: TRBJ1-1
size: many
V: TRBV29-1
DNA: TGCAGCGTTGTTAGGACCACTGAAGCTTTCTTT
CDR3: CSVVRTTEAFF

D: NA
J: TRBJ1-5
size: NA
V: TRBV6-1
DNA: TGTGCCAGCGGTGTGGACACCGGAACCAATCAGCCCCAGCATTTT
CDR3: CASGVDTGTNQPQHF

D: NA
J: TRBJ2-7
size: NA
V: TRBV7-6
DNA: TGTGCCAGCAGCTTAAGCCGGGCTGGGGGGGGGCGCGCCTACGAGCAGTACTTC
CDR3: CASSLSRAGGGRAYEQYF

D: NA
J: TRBJ1-1
size: NA
V: TRBV11-3
DNA: TGTGCCAGCAGCATCGACGCGGGGACTGAAGCTTTCTTT
CDR3: CASSIDAGTEAFF

D: NA
J: TRBJ2-5
size: many
V: TRBV7-8
DNA: TGTGCCAGCGGTCTAGGAGTCCGAGAGACCCAGTACTTC
CDR3: CASGLGVRETQYF

D: NA
J: TRBJ2-5
size: many
V: TRBV20-1
DNA: TGCAGTGCGGAAAGTCGTGGGGCTAGCGATGGAGAGACCCAGTACTTC
CDR3: CSAESRGASDGETQYF

D: TRBD1
J: TRBJ1-6
size: many
V: TRBV28
DNA: TGTGCCAGCAGTTTAGGTCGTGGTGTCAGGGGGGACTCCTATAATTCACCCCTCCACTTT
CDR3: CASSLGRGVRGDSYNSPLHF

D: NA
J: TRBJ1-6
size: many
V: TRBV20-1
DNA: TGCAGTGCTAGGCGGGGGGTCGATTCACCCCTCCACTTT
CDR3: CSARRGVDSPLHF

D: NA
J: TRBJ2-7
size: many
V: TRBV30
DNA: TGTGCCTGGAGTCGGGACTCCTACGAGCAGTACTTC
CDR3: CAWSRDSYEQYF

D: TRBD1
J: TRBJ2-7
size: many
V: TRBV12-3/TRBV12-4
DNA: TGTGCCAGCAGTCCCAGGACAGGGGCCGAGGTTCAGCAGTACTTC
CDR3: CASSPRTGAEVQQYF

D: NA
J: TRBJ2-7
size: NA
V: TRBV4-1
DNA: TGCGCCAGCAGCCAAGATTCGGACCTAGACGAGCAGTACTTC
CDR3: CASSQDSDLDEQYF

D: NA
J: TRBJ1-1
size: NA
V: TRBV25-1
DNA: TGTGCCAGCAGTAGACCTATCATCGAGGGCGCGGGTTACACTGAAGCTTTCTTT
CDR3: CASSRPIIEGAGYTEAFF

D: NA
J: TRBJ1-5
size: NA
V: TRBV7-8
DNA: TGTGCCAGCAGCTCAGCTAGGGCGGGCCGGAGGCCCCAGCATTTT
CDR3: CASSSARAGRRPQHF

D: TRBD2
J: TRBJ2-4
size: many
V: TRBV6-5
DNA: TGTGCCAGCAGTTACACTTTGACTAGCGGGAGAGACATTCAGTACTTC
CDR3: CASSYTLTSGRDIQYF

D: NA
J: TRBJ2-3
size: many
V: TRBV12-3/TRBV12-4
DNA: TGTGCCAGCAGTTTAGGAGGGAGTGGCGCAGATACGCAGTATTTT
CDR3: CASSLGGSGADTQYF

D: TRBD1
J: TRBJ1-6
size: many
V: TRBV7-2
DNA: TGTGCCAGCACCTACAGGGGGCTGGATTCACCCCTCCACTTT
CDR3: CASTYRGLDSPLHF

D: NA
J: TRBJ1-1
size: many
V: TRBV28
DNA: TGTGCCAGCAGTTTGGGGGCATGGGCTGAAGCTTTCTTT
CDR3: CASSLGAWAEAFF

D: NA
J: TRBJ1-2
size: many
V: TRBV5-6
DNA: TGTGCCAGCAGCCCGCGGGATTACTATGGCTACACCTTC
CDR3: CASSPRDYYGYTF

D: TRBD1
J: TRBJ1-2
size: once
V: TRBV5-5
DNA: TGTGCCAGCAGCTACGGGACAGGGGCCGGCTATGGCTACACCTTC
CDR3: CASSYGTGAGYGYTF

D: TRBD2
J: TRBJ2-5
size: many
V: TRBV6-2/TRBV6-3
DNA: TGTGCCAGCACCCTACTAGCGGGAGTACAAGAGACCCAGTACTTC
CDR3: CASTLLAGVQETQYF

D: NA
J: TRBJ2-7
size: many
V: TRBV9
DNA: TGTGCCAGCAGCGTAGCTTATTTATGGCGGAAGCCGGCCTACGAGCAGTACTTC
CDR3: CASSVAYLWRKPAYEQYF

D: NA
J: TRBJ2-5
size: many
V: TRBV29-1
DNA: TGCAGCGTTGGTTTCGGGGGGCAGGTTGAGACCCAGTACTTC
CDR3: CSVGFGGQVETQYF

D: TRBD1
J: TRBJ1-2
size: many
V: TRBV29-1
DNA: TGCAGCGGTTGGACAGGGTCTAACTATGGCTACACCTTC
CDR3: CSGWTGSNYGYTF

D: TRBD1
J: TRBJ1-2
size: many
V: TRBV6-2/TRBV6-3
DNA: TGTGCCAGCAGTACGATACGCGACAGGGGTGGCTACACCTTC
CDR3: CASSTIRDRGGYTF

D: NA
J: TRBJ2-7
size: many
V: TRBV2
DNA: TGTGCCAGCAGCGACCCTGGGTCTAGCGCAACCTACGAGCAGTACTTC
CDR3: CASSDPGSSATYEQYF

D: NA
J: TRBJ1-1
size: once
V: TRBV14
DNA: TGTGCCAGCAGCCCTCTAGCGGGAGGAGGCACTGAAGCTTTCTTT
CDR3: CASSPLAGGGTEAFF

D: NA
J: TRBJ1-5
size: many
V: TRBV20-1
DNA: TGCAGTGCCCGAAGGGGGGGAAATCAGCCCCAGCATTTT
CDR3: CSARRGGNQPQHF

D: NA
J: TRBJ1-1
size: many
V: TRBV12-5
DNA: TGTGCTAGTGGTTTGGCCAGGGACACTGAAGCTTTCTTT
CDR3: CASGLARDTEAFF

D: TRBD1
J: TRBJ2-5
size: many
V: TRBV5-5
DNA: TGTGCCAGCAACATGGGACAGCTCTTAGAGACCCAGTACTTC
CDR3: CASNMGQLLETQYF

D: NA
J: TRBJ2-2
size: many
V: TRBV2
DNA: TGTGCCAGCAGTGAGGTCGGAGCGAACACCGGGGAGCTGTTTTTT
CDR3: CASSEVGANTGELFF

D: NA
J: TRBJ1-2
size: many
V: TRBV29-1
DNA: TGCAGCGTTGGACGTCAGGTTAACTATGGCTACACCTTC
CDR3: CSVGRQVNYGYTF

D: TRBD1
J: TRBJ2-7
size: many
V: TRBV7-2
DNA: TGTGCCAGCAGCTTTAGCCCCGGGACAGCCTACGAGCAGTACTTC
CDR3: CASSFSPGTAYEQYF

D: NA
J: TRBJ2-7
size: many
V: TRBV7-2
DNA: TGTGCCAGCAGCTTACTCGCGGAGGGGACCTACGAGCAGTACTTC
CDR3: CASSLLAEGTYEQYF

D: NA
J: TRBJ2-2
size: many
V: TRBV27
DNA: TGTGCCAGCAGCATACTGGGTCCCGGGGAGCTGTTTTTT
CDR3: CASSILGPGELFF